Each of the 17 T cell receptor beta chains below was sequenced from the same sample in a study of graft-versus-host responses after intestinal transplantation. Clones were sequenced by immunoSEQ multiplex PCR, and TCRdb holds only the in-frame ones, with some missing. The sample lists nearly 100,000 clones; 80% to 95% were seen once. The sequences come from PBMCs, collected about 440 days after intestinal transplant. Receptor source: a human patient who received an intestinal transplant, so some T cells may come from the graft donor.

The chain has TRBV5-4 and TRBJ2-5; possible D gene TRBD2, 7 bases. CDR3 length: 14 residues. Germline V lookup: CDR1 SGHNT, CDR2 YYREEE (reference sequence). V lost 3 bases to trimming and J lost 5 bases, with 14 bases between them. The CDR3, as DNA: TGTGCCAGCAGCTACAACGGGGGGCGGGAGACCCAGTACTTC. It is translated as CASSYNGGRETQYF.

The V call is TRBV5-1, the J call TRBJ2-1, with D possibly being TRBD2 (5 bases). In germline, CDR1 is SGHRS, CDR2 YFSETQ. This CDR3 has 16 residues. Trimming removed 4 bases from V and 7 bases from J, with 21 bases in between. The CDR3 spells CASSTLDGDVSNEQFF. CDR3 coding DNA: TGCGCCAGCAGCACCCTCGACGGGGATGTGTCTAATGAGCAGTTCTTC.

This chain connects TRBV7-3 to TRBJ2-2, with 7 bases aligning to TRBD2. CDR1 and CDR2 from the germline V gene are SGHTA and FQGTGA. The CDR3 consists of 13 residues. V shed 7 bases, J shed 4 bases, and the junction held 3 bases outside the gene matches. CDR3 nucleotides: TGTGCCAGCACCCCGGGGGGCACCGGGGAGCTGTTTTTT. It is translated as CASTPGGTGELFF.

The gene calls are TRBV6-5 and TRBJ2-3; D possibly corresponds to TRBD1 (6 bases). Germline CDR1 is MNHEY and CDR2 is SVGAGI. The CDR3 has 14 residues. Trimming removed 4 bases at V and 3 bases at J, with 11 bases between. The CDR3 reads CASSWGPGTDTQYF. As DNA, the CDR3 is TGTGCCAGCAGTTGGGGGCCGGGGACAGATACGCAGTATTTT.

V gene TRBV6-6 combines with J gene TRBJ1-1; D is unresolved. Trimming stripped 2 bases from V and 1 base from J, with 14 bases between. The CDR3 has 16 residues. Germline V gene sequence: CDR1 MNHNY, CDR2 SVGAGI (reference sequence). CDR3 protein: CASSYGHGLKNTEAFF. The DNA for the CDR3 is TGTGCCAGCAGTTACGGGCACGGCCTTAAGAACACTGAAGCTTTCTTT.

The CDR3 reads CASSQGGATVREQYF. The CDR3 DNA sequence: TGTGCCAGCAGCCAGGGAGGGGCCACGGTGAGGGAGCAGTACTTC. The chain couples TRBV6-5 to TRBJ2-7, with 7 bases fitting TRBD2. V was clipped by 6 bases and J by 7 bases; unmatched bases: 15. Germline assignment: CDR1 MNHEY and CDR2 SVGAGI. This CDR3 is 15 amino acids long.

V is TRBV27 and J is TRBJ1-2; D gene unclear. Trimming removed 4 bases from V and 8 bases from J, with 8 bases in between. The germline gives CDR1 MNHEY, CDR2 SMNVEV (reference sequence). The CDR3 spans 11 residues. The CDR3 nucleotides read TGTGCCAGCAGTTCCCTAGAGGGCTACACCTTC. It specifies CASSSLEGYTF.

This clone came up once. This chain uses TRBV21-1 with TRBJ1-2; TRBD1, the D gene given by the table, was not confirmed from the DNA. TRBV21-1 is listed as a pseudogene. The CDR3 length is 16 residues. CDR3 residues: CASTKGQGHINYGYTF. For the CDR3, the DNA is TGTGCCAGCACCAAAGGACAGGGCCACATTAACTATGGCTACACCTTC.

This chain joins TRBV7-9 and TRBJ1-1; 9 bases map to TRBD1. V lost 1 base to trimming and J lost 1 base; unmatched junction nucleotides: 1. Germline V gene data show CDR1 as SEHNR and CDR2 as FQNEAQ (reference sequence). CDR3 length: 15 amino acids. The CDR3 DNA reads TGTGCCAGCAGCTTAGAACAGGGGGCGAACACTGAAGCTTTCTTT. Translated: CASSLEQGANTEAFF.

The rearrangement links TRBV6-1 to TRBJ2-1; a possible D gene is TRBD2 (5 bases). The length of the CDR3 is 14 residues. Germline assignment: CDR1 MNHNS and CDR2 SASEGT. Trimming pared 7 bases from V and 2 bases from J, leaving 12 bases between. CDR3 in amino acids: CASTLRATYNEQFF. The CDR3 DNA reads TGTGCCAGCACCCTGAGGGCGACCTACAATGAGCAGTTCTTC.

J is TRBJ2-5 and V is TRBV6-4, with TRBD2 matching over 12 bases. CDR3 length equals 15 residues. V was pared by 4 bases and J by 1 base, with 1 base of the junction left unmatched. Per germline, CDR1 MRHNA and CDR2 SNTAGT. In DNA, the CDR3 is TGTGCCAGCAGTGCGACTAGCGGGGGCCAAGAGACCCAGTACTTC. It specifies CASSATSGGQETQYF.

The genes are TRBV2 and TRBJ2-1; 7 positions agree with TRBD2. Germline V gives CDR1 SNHLY, CDR2 FYNNEI. The V gene end was trimmed by 6 bases and the J gene end by 2 bases; junction bases not matched to a gene: 7. This CDR3 comprises 15 residues. CDR3 sequence reads: CASSGGRLTYNEQFF. The CDR3 DNA reads TGTGCCAGCAGCGGGGGGAGGCTCACCTACAATGAGCAGTTCTTC.

This chain links TRBV19 with TRBJ2-7; TRBD1 agrees at 9 bases. The length of the CDR3 is 18 residues. Germline V lookup: CDR1 LNHDA, CDR2 SQIVND (reference sequence). V shed 4 bases and J 3 bases; nucleotides not matched to a gene: 16. The CDR3 spells CASSTLTPGQGWVYEQYF. CDR3 sequence (DNA): TGTGCCAGTAGTACCCTAACACCGGGACAGGGATGGGTCTACGAGCAGTACTTC.

CDR3 loop: CASRRTSNYGYTF. The CDR3 nucleotides are TGTGCCAGCAGGCGGACGTCTAACTATGGCTACACCTTC. The V gene is TRBV6-5, the J gene TRBJ1-2; D not certain. Trimming left V 6 bases short and J 0 bases short, with 8 bases between. The germline CDR1 and CDR2 sequences are MNHEY and SVGAGI. This CDR3 is 13 amino acids long.

The chain combines TRBV5-5 with TRBJ2-5; D might be TRBD1 (6 bases). Trimming took 0 bases from V and 1 from J, leaving 7 bases between them. The germline V gene encodes CDR1 SGHKS and CDR2 YYEKEE (reference sequence). The CDR3 contains 14 residues. Here the CDR3 DNA reads TGTGCCAGCAGCTTGGGGACAGTCCAAGAGACCCAGTACTTC. This encodes CASSLGTVQETQYF.

V is TRBV10-3 and J is TRBJ2-7; 8 bases are shared with TRBD1. This CDR3 is 15 amino acids long. After removal of 7 bases from V and 0 bases from J, the junction contained 8 bases not matched to a gene. Germline V gene sequence: CDR1 ENHRY, CDR2 SYGVKD. The CDR3 sequence is CAIMRDRSSSYEQYF. Written as DNA, the CDR3 is TGTGCCATCATGAGGGACAGGTCAAGCTCCTACGAGCAGTACTTC.

This clone was recorded a few times. The gene calls are TRBV15 and TRBJ1-4; D is uncertain. Trimming removed 0 bases at V and 5 bases at J, with 13 bases between. This CDR3 spans 16 amino acids. Germline assignment: CDR1 LNHNV and CDR2 YYDKDF (reference sequence). CDR3 sequence (DNA): TGTGCCACCAGCAGAGATTCAAGACTTGGGAATGAAAAACTGTTTTTT. Its translation: CATSRDSRLGNEKLFF.